This TCR beta chain emerged from a study of blood T cell repertoires in COVID-19. Study-wide context: Sites in the United States, Italy and Spain provided acute and convalescent COVID-19 samples. From T cells, B-cell-depleted T cells, or PBMCs came the material, which was cDNA or gDNA.

The germline V gene has CDR1 LNHDA and CDR2 SQIVND (reference sequence). V was pared by 3 bases and J by 3 bases, with 23 bases between. The CDR3 extends over 18 amino acids. In the original analysis: By means of reference gene primer amplification, nucleated cell counts were estimated. Only in-frame clones appear in the TCRdb table, and some are missing; sequencing was by immunoSEQ multiplex PCR. That table is the source of V, J and clone size, and D and trimming were worked out from the DNA. The table shows some 240,000 clones, with around 84% occurring only once. The source of this sequence is a woman between 35 and 50 years old who had recovered from COVID-19. The chain has TRBV19 and TRBJ2-5; a possible D gene is TRBD1 (6 bases). The sequencing input was peripheral blood. Here the CDR3 DNA reads TGTGCCAGTAGTATTAACGAAGGTGGGCCCAGGGGTGAAGAGACCCAGTACTTC. This codes for CASSINEGGPRGEETQYF.